This T cell receptor (beta chain) was retrieved from a study of monozygotic twins with inflammatory bowel disease. Study results and limitations: Healthy twins showed more clonotype sharing with others than IBD patients, especially patients with disease activity.

A note on this clonotype: Its specificity is not known.

CDR3 length equals 15 residues. The V gene's germline CDR1 is KGHSH and CDR2 LQKENI. Researchers collected over 2 ml of blood per donor. TCRdb reanalyzed the 5' RACE reads, giving one entry per CDR3 protein sequence and no DNA. The table counts about 160,000 distinct CDR3 sequences; approximately 3% lies in the top ten. The sequenced sample consisted of blood. V gene TRBV18 combines with J gene TRBJ1-5; TCRdb's D gene call, TRBD1, goes unchecked for lack of DNA. This receptor was obtained from a human donor with ulcerative colitis or Crohn's disease, or a healthy co-twin of an affected twin (not recorded which). CDR3 region: CASSRGGRSNQPQHF.